These 3 T cell receptor beta chains originate from one sample sequenced in a study of siplizumab effects on memory and regulatory T cells. Assay used: immunoSEQ multiplex PCR; TCRdb lists only in-frame clones, some missing. The sample lists some 97,000 clones, about 90% occurring once. The sequenced sample was Tregs sorted from blood. The receptor set was obtained from a human donor in good health.

The chain carries TRBV27 and TRBJ1-1; D is unresolved. This CDR3 is built from 14 residues. V dropped 6 bases and J dropped 11 bases, with 22 bases sitting between them. Looked up from germline, CDR1 is MNHEY and CDR2 is SMNVEV (reference sequence). Here the CDR3 DNA reads TGTGCCAGCAGACAATTAGGCGCCTGGGGAAGGGCTTTCTTT. Translated: CASRQLGAWGRAFF.

The CDR3, as DNA: TGCGCCAGCAGCCCTAGCGGGAGTATCGCCGGGGAGCTGTTTTTT. Amino acid sequence: CASSPSGSIAGELFF. The V and J genes are TRBV5-1 and TRBJ2-2; the match to TRBD2 covers 10 bases. CDR1 is SGHRS and CDR2 is YFSETQ in the germline V gene. This CDR3 spans 15 amino acids. Germline trimming cut 4 bases from V and 6 bases from J; bases unmatched to any gene: 6.

The chain uses TRBV6-6 and TRBJ2-5, with 10 bases that match TRBD2. CDR1 is MNHNY and CDR2 is SVGAGI in the germline V gene (reference sequence). This CDR3 spans 15 amino acids. Trimming took 2 bases from V and 4 from J; bases not matched to a gene: 4. CDR3 in DNA: TGTGCCAGCAGTTACCGAATAGCGGGAGGAGAGACCCAGTACTTC. Translated: CASSYRIAGGETQYF.